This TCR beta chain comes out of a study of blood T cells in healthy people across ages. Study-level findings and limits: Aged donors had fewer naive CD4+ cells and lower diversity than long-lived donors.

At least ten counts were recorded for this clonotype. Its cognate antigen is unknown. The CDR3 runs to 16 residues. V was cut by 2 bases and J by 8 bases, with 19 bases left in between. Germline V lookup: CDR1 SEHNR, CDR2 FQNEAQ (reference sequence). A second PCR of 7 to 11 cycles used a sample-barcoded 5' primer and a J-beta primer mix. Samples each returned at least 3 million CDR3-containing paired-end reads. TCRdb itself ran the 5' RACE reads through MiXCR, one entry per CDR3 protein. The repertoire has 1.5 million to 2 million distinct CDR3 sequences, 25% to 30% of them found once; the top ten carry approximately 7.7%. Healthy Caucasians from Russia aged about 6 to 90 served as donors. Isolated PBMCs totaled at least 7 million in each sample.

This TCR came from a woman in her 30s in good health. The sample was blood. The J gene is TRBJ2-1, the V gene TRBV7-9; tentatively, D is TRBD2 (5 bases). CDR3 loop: CASSLTRTGDRDEQFF. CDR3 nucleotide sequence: TGTGCCAGCAGCTTAACAAGGACTGGGGATCGCGATGAGCAGTTCTTC.